This section outlines one TCR beta chain sequence together with its context. Its binding antigen is unknown. No base-level quality is on record; no much larger clone is a single base apart. These data originate in a study of blood T cell repertoires in COVID-19 (dated by TCRdb to 2018 to 2020). Study-wide context: For ImmuneRACE Cohort 3, a participant was defined as recovered based on two consecutive negative NP/OP PCR tests, clearance by a healthcare professional, or resolution of symptoms. Sample metadata almost always included a de-identified subject ID, COVID-19 status, age in years and sex. The prospective study material was composed of cDNA or gDNA derived from T cells, B-cell-depleted T cells, or PBMCs. Where available, HLA class I and class II types were obtained from metadata supplied by the sample provider rather than from assay-based typing. The repertoires were made available in a free public database intended to serve as a resource for research on the immune response to SARS-CoV-2. The collaborator samples originated in the United States, Italy and Spain and spanned the acute and convalescent phases of COVID-19. Deeply sampled blood TCRbeta repertoires from subjects exposed to, actively infected with, or recovered from COVID-19 were included in the dataset. The samples were drawn from two sources: the first 160 participants of the ongoing ImmuneRACE study, and 950 to 1,500 subjects contributed by 6 global collaborators. Study-level results and caveats: The quantity of clinical and demographic metadata differed by source and by participant and was supplied without curation.

From a lookup of the germline V gene (reference sequence), CDR1 and CDR2 are SEHNR and FQNEAQ. Measured from the cysteine to the phenylalanine, the CDR3 is 16 residues long. Only the CDR3 DNA stays, 48 bases, in frame from base 1. V is pruned by 5 bases and J by 0 bases, leaving 9 bases of the junction without a gene match. Enrolling through a virtual design, the prospective study's participants ranged in age from roughly 18 to 100 years and lived across more than 20 United States geographic areas. Cohort assignment in the prospective study relied on participant-reported clinical history from a screening survey and a study questionnaire. In the prospective study, whole blood, serum and a nasopharyngeal or oropharyngeal swab were collected from each participant by mobile phlebotomists. Prospective study participants could optionally give additional blood draws and questionnaires over an approximately two-month period. Blood samples from the prospective study were shipped frozen or at room temperature prior to DNA extraction.

TCRbeta CDR3 regions were amplified from genomic DNA by means of the immunoSEQ Assay, a bias-controlled multiplex PCR. Turning to the authors' computational methods: The number of nucleated cells in each sample was estimated by amplification of reference gene primers within the assay. Sequence reads were collapsed and filtered to measure the absolute abundance of every unique TCRbeta CDR3 rearrangement. For each sample, productive Simpson clonality was calculated as the square root of Simpson's diversity index over productive rearrangements. This immuneACCESS table, as held by TCRdb, lists in-frame sequences with V and J called but not all clones. Of the missing ones, under half trace to an unresolved V gene in checked studies; the others have no known cause. For V, J and clone size, that table is used; D and trimming come from the DNA. The sample records about 230,000 clones, about 86% of which are singletons. Approximately 3.3% of the sample is held by the ten biggest clonotypes.

The clonotype originates from a woman in her forties or fifties in a cohort exposed to, infected with or recovered from COVID-19 (not recorded which). Sample: PBMCs or T cells enriched from blood (not recorded which). The sequence links TRBV7-9 to TRBJ2-7, with 8 junctional bases fitting TRBD2. DNA sequence: TGTGCCAGCAGCGCCCAATCCGGGACTAGCTCCTACGAGCAGTACTTC. Its protein product is CASSAQSGTSSYEQYF.